This T cell receptor beta chain was sequenced during a study of blood T cell repertoires in COVID-19 (TCRdb year 2020). For the study in its entirety: Collaborator samples came from the United States, Italy and Spain and covered acute and convalescent phases of COVID-19. The material from the prospective study consisted of cDNA or gDNA derived from T cells, B-cell-depleted T cells, or PBMCs. Deeply sampled blood TCRbeta repertoires from subjects exposed to, actively infected with, or recovered from COVID-19 were included in the dataset. The repertoires were made available in a free public database intended to serve as a resource for research on the immune response to SARS-CoV-2. The samples were drawn from the first 160 participants of the ongoing ImmuneRACE study and from some 1,300 subjects provided by 6 global collaborators. Nearly every sample came with metadata listing a de-identified subject ID, COVID-19 status, age in years and sex. Where HLA class I and class II types were available, the types were taken from metadata supplied by the sample provider, not from assay-based typing. General conclusions and limits of the study: The amount of clinical and demographic metadata varied by source and participant and was provided uncurated.

Each collaborating institution followed its own protocols to collect whole blood in K2EDTA tubes. For TCRbeta analysis, collaborators shipped samples as frozen whole blood, isolated PBMCs, or DNA extracted from either of those sample types. Trimming at the junction amounts to 0 bases on V and 4 bases on J, and the germline ends lie 18 bases apart. The germline V gene supplies CDR1 SGHDN and CDR2 FVKESK. The CDR3 sequence holds 17 residues, the cysteine and phenylalanine included. Only CDR3 DNA is held: 51 bases, read in frame from base 1. TCRbeta CDR3 regions were amplified from genomic DNA by means of the immunoSEQ Assay, a bias-controlled multiplex PCR. The authors' pipeline ran thus. The number of nucleated cells in each sample was estimated from the amplification of reference gene primers within the assay. Sequence reads were collapsed and filtered to measure the absolute abundance of every unique TCRbeta CDR3 rearrangement. For each sample, productive Simpson clonality was calculated by taking the square root of Simpson's diversity index across productive rearrangements. The immuneACCESS repertoire file appears here via TCRdb, limited to in-frame rearrangements. These files lack a portion of the clones; in checked studies, under half of the deficit traces to unresolved V genes, and the cause of the others is not known. V, J and clone size reflect that table, while D and trimming were determined from the DNA. The sample profile shows tens of thousands of clones; around 89% of them were found once. The ten largest account for roughly 14% of the sample.

Comment on this clone: There is no known antigen for this receptor. Per-base qualities were not stored, and no clone one base away is much larger.

The chain employs TRBV14 and TRBJ1-2; a tentative D call is TRBD1 (5 bases match). This sequence was found in a man between 70 and 80 years old with active or convalescent COVID-19. The sample taken for sequencing was peripheral blood. The CDR3 has the sequence CASSQDGAREMGYGYTF. The sequence in DNA is TGTGCCAGCAGCCAAGATGGCGCCAGGGAAATGGGCTATGGCTACACCTTC.